Here is one T cell receptor beta chain with its context. The record originates from a study of blood T cell repertoires in COVID-19. Study as a whole: In each case, the material was cDNA or gDNA derived from T cells, B-cell-depleted T cells, or PBMCs.

CDR1 is GTSNPN and CDR2 is SVGIG in the germline V gene (reference sequence). Unmatched junction bases numbered 7, after V lost 4 bases and J lost 2 bases. The length of the CDR3 is 15 residues. In the authors' workflow: Counts of nucleated cells, estimated from reference gene primer amplification, were obtained. Here immunoSEQ multiplex PCR was the method, and the copy in TCRdb shows in-frame clones only, minus some. That table supplies the V and J calls and clone size; D and trimming were determined from the DNA. Counted here are just under 85,000 clones, 75% to 85% occurring once; the ten biggest clones make up roughly 28%.

The chain uses TRBV30 and TRBJ2-3; TRBD2 aligns across 9 bases. This clonotype originated in a woman older than 75 with acute or convalescent COVID-19. The sample was peripheral blood. CDR3 DNA: TGTGCCTGGAACCGGCGGGAGGGGGTCACAGATACGCAGTATTTT. It specifies CAWNRREGVTDTQYF.